This TCR beta chain originates from a study of human T cells and chemical hapten exposure. Study-wide background: Donors were sensitized with 2% DPC on the upper inner arm. Alopecia areata, totalis or universalis affected patients, mainly female. On the upper back, patch tests were applied with 0.01% DPC and read at 6 days.

This clonotype was observed at least ten times. TCRdb called the RACE reads again in MiXCR, with one record for every CDR3 protein. The sample lists 40,000 to 60,000 distinct CDR3 sequences; less than 9.5% were seen once. Germline CDR1 reads DFQATT; CDR2 reads SNEGSKA (reference sequence). The CDR3 is made up of 18 amino acids. The J segment lost 1 base and the V segment lost 5 bases, leaving 13 bases of the junction unmatched. The time point here: patch test 1, 2 weeks after DPC sensitization. Treatment defined: therapeutic diphenylcyclopropenone sensitization with weekly scalp DPC. The material sequenced was whole blood, taken in connection with sensitization to the hapten diphenylcyclopropenone (DPC). This TCR came from a woman in her forties or fifties with alopecia areata. Some clones in this sample may be carry-over from other donors' samples. The chain carries TRBV20-1 and TRBJ2-3; 12 positions agree with TRBD2. The CDR3 bases are TGCAGTGCTCGAGCTAGCGGGAGGGCCGGCTCTCGCACAGATACGCAGTATTTT. It yields the protein CSARASGRAGSRTDTQYF.